One sample yielded the 9 T cell receptor beta chains listed below, sequenced in a study of T cell repertoires in cytomegalovirus infection. These TCRs are of unknown antigen specificity. From the reads, TCRdb called clonotypes with MiXCR, one entry per CDR3 protein. The table shows 900,000 to 950,000 distinct CDR3 sequences, with under 40% occurring only once. Sample: cultured CD8+ T cells from PBMCs, taken from culture after CMV antigen stimulation. The receptors come from a human donor in good health (CMV status not recorded). Some clones in this sample may be carry-over from other donors' samples.

The CDR3 protein is CASSLDPPGTSPGIYNEQFF. The CDR3 nucleotides read TGTGCCAGCAGCTTAGATCCCCCCGGGACTAGCCCCGGTATCTACAATGAGCAGTTCTTC. The genes are TRBV11-3 and TRBJ2-1, with 9 bases lining up with TRBD2. CDR1 and CDR2 from the germline V gene are SGHNT and YENEEA. The junction had 15 bases not matched to a gene; V was cut back by 0 bases and J by 3 bases. The CDR3 is 20 amino acids.

The rearrangement joins TRBV27 to TRBJ1-1, with 10 bases identical to TRBD1. V was pared by 3 bases and J by 6 bases, with 4 bases of the junction left unmatched. This CDR3 is 14 amino acids long. Germline CDR1 and CDR2: MNHEY and SMNVEV (reference sequence). The DNA for the CDR3 is TGTGCCAGCAGTTTCGGACAGGGGGGAGCTGAAGCTTTCTTT. This sequence encodes CASSFGQGGAEAFF.

The chain recombines TRBV18 with TRBJ1-2, with 10 bases matching TRBD1. CDR3 size: 14 residues. J was trimmed by 7 bases and V by 3 bases; bases with no gene match: 5. Germline V lookup: CDR1 KGHSH, CDR2 LQKENI. The CDR3 sequence: CASSPTGGQGGYTF. The DNA of the CDR3 is TGTGCCAGCTCACCGACAGGGGGCCAGGGTGGCTACACCTTC.

This clonotype was recorded many times. The chain carries TRBV6-1 and TRBJ1-6; weak D call: TRBD1 (5 bases). V was cut by 6 bases and J by 5 bases, with 14 bases left in between. This CDR3 is 15 amino acids long. Germline V gene data show CDR1 as MNHNS and CDR2 as SASEGT. CDR3: CASSAGTADNSPLHF. In DNA, the CDR3 is TGTGCCAGCAGCGCCGGGACCGCCGATAATTCACCCCTCCACTTT.

As regards this clonotype: Being one base from a much bigger clone, this may be a read error. The CDR3 loop reads CASRPELVVYNEQFF. In DNA, the CDR3 is TGTGCCAGCAGACCGGAACTAGTGGTCTACAATGAGCAGTTCTTC. The chain combines TRBV7-2 with TRBJ2-1; a weak D match, TRBD2 (5 bases). CDR1 is SGHTA, CDR2 FQGNSA, per germline. The CDR3 extends over 15 amino acids. Trimming removed 6 bases at V and 3 bases at J, with 15 bases between.

This clonotype was counted between two and nine times. CDR3 protein: CASSYPPSEAFF. CDR3 DNA: TGTGCCAGCAGTTACCCACCTTCCGAAGCTTTCTTT. V is TRBV6-2 or TRBV6-3 and J is TRBJ1-1; D not resolved. This CDR3 spans 12 amino acids. Germline V gives CDR1 MNHEY, CDR2 SVGEGT. Trimming stripped 2 bases from V and 8 bases from J, with 9 bases between.

V is TRBV7-9 and J is TRBJ1-2; D call uncertain. The CDR3 has 13 amino acids. Germline V CDR1 and CDR2: SEHNR, FQNEAQ (reference sequence). With 8 bases removed from V and 1 base from J, the gap between germline ends came to 11 bases. This CDR3 is CASYETSNYGYTF. CDR3 nucleotide sequence: TGTGCCAGCTATGAGACAAGTAACTATGGCTACACCTTC.

This chain uses TRBV19 with TRBJ1-5, with 7 bases matching TRBD1. Germline-derived CDR1 and CDR2 are LNHDA and SQIVND (reference sequence). V dropped 6 bases and J dropped 4; count of bases not matched to a gene: 9. This CDR3 is built from 15 residues. In nucleotides, the CDR3 is TGTGCCAGTAGCCTTAAGGGGGCGATGAATCAGCCCCAGCATTTT. It codes for CASSLKGAMNQPQHF.

This chain uses TRBV7-2 with TRBJ1-2; D gene ambiguous. The CDR3 is made up of 14 amino acids. Germline V gives CDR1 SGHTA, CDR2 FQGNSA. V shed 1 base and J shed 4 bases, with 10 bases lying between them. CDR3 sequence (DNA): TGTGCCAGCAGCTTAGTGCCCGGGAGCTATGGCTACACCTTC. Its protein product is CASSLVPGSYGYTF. The complete variable domain, with remaining parts taken from reference TRBV7-2 and TRBJ1-2, reads GAGVSQSPSNKVTEKGKDVELRCDPISGHTALYWYRQSLGQGLEFLIYFQGNSAPDKSGLPSDRFSAERTGGSVSTLTIQRTQQEDSAVYLCASSLVPGSYGYTFGSGTRLTVV.